These 5 T cell receptor beta chains came from one sample sequenced in a study of T cell responses to AZD1222 COVID-19 vaccine (dated by TCRdb to the early 2020s). The sample's time point, from its label and the paper: about 28 days (+/-7) after the second vaccine dose. Library method: the immunoSEQ multiplex PCR assay. TCRdb mirrors the immuneACCESS table, restricted to in-frame sequences. Some clones are absent from its copies; in checked studies, under half trace to an unresolved V gene, and the reason for the others is unknown. This sample has more than 95,000 clones in its table, and around nine tenths of those were observed once. Around 1.5% of the sample belongs to the ten largest clones. The sequences come from peripheral blood, collected 28 days after the second AZD1222 dose. These receptors all stem from an adult who received the AZD1222 COVID-19 vaccine.

The chain couples TRBV5-6 to TRBJ1-3; a weak D match, TRBD1 (6 bases). CDR1 SGHDT and CDR2 YYEEEE come from the germline V gene. This CDR3 comprises 13 residues. With 4 bases removed from V and 8 bases from J, the gap between germline ends came to 13 bases. CDR3 in DNA: TGTGCCAGCAGCCAGGGGCCCGGGGACACCATATATTTT. This gives the protein CASSQGPGDTIYF.

The chain links TRBV19 to TRBJ1-2, with TRBD1 matching 8 bases. V dropped 3 bases and J dropped 2; count of bases not matched to a gene: 8. Germline CDR1 and CDR2: LNHDA and SQIVND (reference sequence). The CDR3 is 16 amino acids. The CDR3 loop reads CASSMRTGRFNYGYTF. The CDR3 DNA sequence: TGTGCCAGTAGTATGAGGACAGGGAGATTCAACTATGGCTACACCTTC.

In its sample, this clone was seen once. The genes are TRBV10-3 and TRBJ2-1, with unresolved D. From germline, CDR1 is ENHRY and CDR2 SYGVKD. Trimming removed 4 bases from V and 2 bases from J, with 12 bases in between. This CDR3 has 15 amino acids. This CDR3 is CAISGVGRTYNEQFF. CDR3 bases: TGTGCCATCAGTGGGGTCGGCAGGACCTACAATGAGCAGTTCTTC.

The CDR3 spells CASSLRGTNEKLFF. CDR3 coding DNA: TGTGCCAGCAGTTTAAGGGGAACTAATGAAAAACTGTTTTTT. V gene TRBV28 combines with J gene TRBJ1-4; D is perhaps TRBD1 (5 bases). V dropped 2 bases and J dropped 1 base, with 5 bases sitting between them. CDR1 is MDHEN and CDR2 is SYDVKM in the germline V gene. This CDR3 has 14 amino acids.

The gene calls are TRBV27 and TRBJ2-1, with 7 bases fitting TRBD1. This CDR3 is 14 amino acids long. Germline V gene data show CDR1 as MNHEY and CDR2 as SMNVEV (reference sequence). The V segment lost 6 bases and the J segment 6 bases; nucleotides outside the gene matches: 8. CDR3 sequence reads: CASREPDRVNEQFF. The CDR3 DNA is TGTGCCAGCAGGGAACCCGACAGGGTCAATGAGCAGTTCTTC.